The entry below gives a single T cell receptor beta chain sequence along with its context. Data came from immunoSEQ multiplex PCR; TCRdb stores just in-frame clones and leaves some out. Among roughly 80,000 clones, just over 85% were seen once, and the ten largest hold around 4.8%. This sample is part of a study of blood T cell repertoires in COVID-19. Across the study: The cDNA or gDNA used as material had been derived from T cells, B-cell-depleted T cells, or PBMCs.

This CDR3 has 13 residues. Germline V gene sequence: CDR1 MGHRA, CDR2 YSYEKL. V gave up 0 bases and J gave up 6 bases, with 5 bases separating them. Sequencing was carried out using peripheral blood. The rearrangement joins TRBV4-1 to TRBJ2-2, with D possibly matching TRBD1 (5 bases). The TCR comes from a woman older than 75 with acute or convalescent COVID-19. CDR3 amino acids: CASSQEQAGELFF. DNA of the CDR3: TGCGCCAGCAGCCAAGAACAGGCCGGGGAGCTGTTTTTT.